What follows are 18 T cell receptor beta chains derived from one specimen sequenced in a study of blood T cell repertoires in COVID-19. Sequencing was performed with immunoSEQ multiplex PCR; in TCRdb, only in-frame clones are kept and a portion is missing. The sample lists approximately 200,000 clones; 85% were seen once. Sequencing was carried out using PBMCs or T cells enriched from blood (not recorded which). These receptors were taken from a man in his forties or fifties who had recovered from COVID-19.

In DNA, the CDR3 is TGTGCCAGCAGCTTGGAGACTAGCGTATACAATGAGCAGTTCTTC. It translates to CASSLETSVYNEQFF. V and J are TRBV11-2 and TRBJ2-1, with 8 bases lining up with TRBD2. The V gene's germline CDR1 is SGHAT and CDR2 FQNNGV. Trimming at V came to 3 bases and at J to 4 bases, leaving 5 bases not matched to a gene. The CDR3 totals 15 residues.

The gene calls are TRBV7-8 and TRBJ2-2; unclear D gene. Trimming took 5 bases from V and 8 from J, leaving 9 bases between them. CDR3 size: 12 residues. Germline V gives CDR1 SGHVS, CDR2 FQNEAQ. CDR3 protein: CASSAVRGELFF. The DNA of the CDR3 is TGTGCCAGCAGCGCCGTACGGGGGGAGCTGTTTTTT.

At least ten counts were recorded for this clone. The J gene is TRBJ1-1, the V gene TRBV9; TRBD1 matches 7 bases. The CDR3 runs 15 residues. CDR1 and CDR2 (germline): SGDLS, YYNGEE. The trim removed 3 bases at V and 1 base at J, leaving 6 bases unmatched. CDR3 nucleotide sequence: TGTGCCAGCAGCGGAGCGACAGGGCGGAACACTGAAGCTTTCTTT. Amino acid sequence: CASSGATGRNTEAFF. The full variable domain, its missing parts supplied by reference TRBV9 and TRBJ1-1, is DSGVTQTPKHLITATGQRVTLRCSPRSGDLSVYWYQQSLDQGLQFLIQYYNGEERAKGNILERFSAQQFPDLHSELNLSSLELGDSALYFCASSGATGRNTEAFFGQGTRLTVV.

V usage is TRBV25-1 and J usage is TRBJ2-5, with 9 positions matching TRBD2. The V gene's germline CDR1 is MGHDK and CDR2 SYGVNS. The CDR3 extends over 16 amino acids. J was trimmed by 1 base and V by 4 bases; bases with no gene match: 7. This chain's CDR3 is CASSVGSGSIQETQYF. Written as DNA, the CDR3 is TGTGCCAGCAGTGTTGGTAGCGGGAGTATCCAAGAGACCCAGTACTTC.

The chain links TRBV2 to TRBJ1-1; weak D call: TRBD1 (5 bases). The CDR3 loop spans 14 amino acids. Germline CDR1 and CDR2: SNHLY and FYNNEI. V was trimmed by 6 bases and J by 1 base, leaving 12 bases between them. The CDR3 sequence is CASRGRATNTEAFF. CDR3 nucleotide sequence: TGTGCCAGCAGGGGCAGGGCGACGAACACTGAAGCTTTCTTT.

A remark on this clone: The identical CDR3 is also encoded by other nucleotide sequences in the sample. The chain links TRBV11-2 to TRBJ1-5; perhaps TRBD1 as D (5 bases). The CDR3 consists of 13 residues. The germline gives CDR1 SGHAT, CDR2 FQNNGV. Trimming cost V 1 base and J 4 bases, with 5 bases left between them. The CDR3 sequence: CASSLGQNQPQHF. DNA of the CDR3: TGTGCCAGCAGCTTAGGACAGAATCAGCCCCAGCATTTT.

The V gene is TRBV7-2, the J gene TRBJ1-6; TRBD1 matches at 9 bases. This CDR3 spans 15 amino acids. Germline lookup yields CDR1 SGHTA and CDR2 FQGNSA. After removal of 4 bases from V and 10 bases from J, the junction contained 8 bases not matched to a gene. The CDR3 sequence: CASSSGQGWRSPLHF. The CDR3 coding sequence is TGTGCCAGCAGCTCAGGACAGGGGTGGAGGTCACCCCTCCACTTT. Variable domain in full (rest from reference TRBV7-2 and TRBJ1-6): GAGVSQSPSNKVTEKGKDVELRCDPISGHTALYWYRQSLGQGLEFLIYFQGNSAPDKSGLPSDRFSAERTGGSVSTLTIQRTQQEDSAVYLCASSSGQGWRSPLHFGNGTRLTVT.

The genes are TRBV23-1 and TRBJ1-4; 7 nucleotides agree with TRBD1. TRBV23-1 falls under the ORF class, with uncertain function. With 1 base clipped from V and 9 bases from J, the junction kept 8 bases outside the gene matches. This CDR3 is built from 15 residues. CDR3 nucleotide sequence: TGCGCCAGCAGTCAATTGAAGGGACAGCCCAAAAAACTGTTTTTT. Residues: CASSQLKGQPKKLFF.

This clone was counted once. The chain is built from TRBV10-2 and TRBJ2-7; TRBD1 aligns across 7 bases. V shed 2 bases and J 2 bases; nucleotides not matched to a gene: 6. Germline V CDR1 and CDR2: WSHSY, SAAADI. This CDR3 contains 15 residues. CDR3 coding DNA: TGCGCCAGCAGTGAGCGGGTGACAGGGACCTACGAGCAGTACTTC. It encodes CASSERVTGTYEQYF.

The genes are TRBV5-4 and TRBJ1-1; the D gene is possibly TRBD1 (5 bases). Trimming cost V 0 bases and J 1 base, with 13 bases left between them. Germline-derived CDR1 and CDR2 are SGHNT and YYREEE (reference sequence). The CDR3 runs 16 residues. In DNA, the CDR3 is TGTGCCAGCAGCTTGGGTGGGGCGACGGGGAACACTGAAGCTTTCTTT. Translated, it gives CASSLGGATGNTEAFF.

The chain couples TRBV7-2 to TRBJ2-5, with TRBD1 identical over 9 bases. The CDR3 loop spans 13 amino acids. Per germline, CDR1 SGHTA and CDR2 FQGNSA. The ends lost 4 bases at V and 7 bases at J; junction bases unmatched: 4. CDR3 residues: CASSYRQGGTQYF. The CDR3 nucleotides are TGTGCCAGCAGCTACCGACAGGGGGGGACCCAGTACTTC. Complete variable domain (other parts from reference TRBV7-2 and TRBJ2-5): GAGVSQSPSNKVTEKGKDVELRCDPISGHTALYWYRQSLGQGLEFLIYFQGNSAPDKSGLPSDRFSAERTGGSVSTLTIQRTQQEDSAVYLCASSYRQGGTQYFGPGTRLLVL.

The chain uses TRBV28 and TRBJ1-3; D is uncertain. The CDR3 loop spans 14 amino acids. Germline loops: CDR1 MDHEN, CDR2 SYDVKM. Trimming cost V 4 bases and J 7 bases, with 14 bases left between them. Here the CDR3 DNA reads TGTGCCAGCAGTTCGGGAGGCCTGGGTAACACCATATATTTT. Protein sequence: CASSSGGLGNTIYF.

The chain couples TRBV6-5 to TRBJ1-4, with D possibly being TRBD1 (5 bases). There are 15 residues in the CDR3. CDR1 and CDR2 from the germline V gene are MNHEY and SVGAGI. Between the trimmed V and J ends, which lost 2 bases and 0 bases, there was a span of 7 bases. The CDR3 spells CASSYKGSTNEKLFF. In DNA, the CDR3 is TGTGCCAGCAGTTACAAGGGGTCAACTAATGAAAAACTGTTTTTT.

V gene TRBV5-1 combines with J gene TRBJ2-1; perhaps TRBD1 as D (5 bases). Trimming shortened V by 4 bases and J by 8 bases, and 10 bases separated the two germline ends. The CDR3 sequence is 12 residues long. Germline lookup yields CDR1 SGHRS and CDR2 YFSETQ. The CDR3 region is CASSVDRHEQFF. CDR3 in DNA: TGCGCCAGCAGCGTCGACAGACATGAGCAGTTCTTC. The variable domain in full, with the rest retrieved from reference TRBV5-1 and TRBJ2-1, is KAGVTQTPRYLIKTRGQQVTLSCSPISGHRSVSWYQQTPGQGLQFLFEYFSETQRNKGNFPGRFSGRQFSNSRSEMNVSTLELGDSALYLCASSVDRHEQFFGPGTRLTVL.

The chain combines TRBV20-1 with TRBJ2-7, with D perhaps TRBD2 (6 bases). V was clipped by 6 bases and J by 3 bases, with 9 bases between them. The germline V gene has CDR1 DFQATT and CDR2 SNEGSKA (reference sequence). CDR3 length: 11 amino acids. The DNA for the CDR3 is TGCAGTGCCACCGGGGGCTACGAGCAGTACTTC. Its protein product is CSATGGYEQYF.

This sequence joins TRBV5-6 and TRBJ1-2, with 8 bases matching TRBD1. V shed 2 bases and J 2 bases; nucleotides not matched to a gene: 5. This CDR3 has 15 residues. Per germline, CDR1 SGHDT and CDR2 YYEEEE. The CDR3 loop reads CASSLQGGVNYGYTF. CDR3 sequence (DNA): TGTGCCAGCAGCTTACAGGGGGGCGTAAACTATGGCTACACCTTC.

This CDR3 is CASSLTPDWPQHF. The CDR3 region has the DNA TGTGCCAGCAGTTTAACGCCCGACTGGCCCCAGCATTTT. The chain is built from TRBV12-3 or TRBV12-4 and TRBJ1-5; D is uncertain. V lost 2 bases to trimming and J lost 9 bases, with 11 bases between them. The CDR3 length is 13 residues.

The CDR3 DNA is TGTGCCAGCAGCTTAGAAAGCGGTTCCACAGATACGCAGTATTTT. This encodes CASSLESGSTDTQYF. The V call is TRBV7-3, the J call TRBJ2-3, with D possibly being TRBD2 (5 bases). Germline CDR1 SGHTA, CDR2 FQGTGA. This CDR3 contains 15 residues. Deletions cut 2 bases from V and 2 bases from J, with 11 bases between.